This T cell receptor beta chain emerged from a study of cytomegalovirus exposure and HLA in healthy donors. Every donor was a healthy person donating bone marrow. The J segment lost 5 bases and the V segment lost 5 bases, leaving 9 bases of the junction unmatched. The CDR3 extends over 15 amino acids. Germline CDR1 reads SGHTA; CDR2 reads FQGTGA. With 60 Vbeta and 13 Jbeta primers, the PCR was carried out. This table comes from immunoSEQ multiplex PCR, and its TCRdb copy is limited to in-frame clones, with some not included. The sample carries approximately 160,000 clones, roughly 80% recorded once. J is TRBJ2-7 and V is TRBV7-3; TRBD2 agrees at 10 bases. Sequenced material: PBMCs. The receptor comes from a woman in her 50s in good health and CMV-seropositive. CDR3 sequence: CASSPHGLAVNEQYF. The CDR3 DNA sequence: TGTGCCAGCAGCCCGCACGGACTAGCGGTAAACGAGCAGTACTTC.